These 29 T cell receptor beta chains share one sample of origin, sequenced in a study of cytomegalovirus exposure and HLA in healthy donors. This PCR relied on a set of 60 Vbeta primers and 13 Jbeta primers. Clones were read by immunoSEQ multiplex PCR, and TCRdb kept only the in-frame ones, dropping some. The sample includes about 39,000 clones. The sample taken for sequencing was PBMCs. Source of these receptors: a woman younger than 45 in good health and CMV-seropositive.

V is TRBV19 and J is TRBJ2-7; 7 positions match TRBD1. CDR1 and CDR2 from the germline V gene are LNHDA and SQIVND (reference sequence). CDR3 length equals 15 residues. Losses at the gene ends were 5 bases for V and 0 bases for J; bases not matched to a gene: 7. The CDR3 reads CASSWDSQSSYEQYF. DNA for the CDR3: TGTGCCAGTAGTTGGGACAGCCAGAGCTCCTACGAGCAGTACTTC. Using reference TRBV19 and TRBJ2-7 for the parts outside the CDR3, the full variable domain is DGGITQSPKYLFRKEGQNVTLSCEQNLNHDAMYWYRQDPGQGLRLIYYSQIVNDFQKGDIAEGYSVSREKKESFPLTVTSAQKNPTAFYLCASSWDSQSSYEQYFGPGTRLTVT.

The J gene is TRBJ1-2, the V gene TRBV29-1, with D possibly being TRBD1 (6 bases). The germline V gene has CDR1 SQVTM and CDR2 ANQGSEA. The ends were cut back, 7 bases at V and 4 bases at J, with 16 bases in the middle. The CDR3 is 13 residues long. CDR3 protein: CSAEAGQPYGYTF. The CDR3 coding sequence is TGCAGCGCCGAAGCGGGACAACCCTATGGCTACACCTTC.

V is TRBV29-1 and J is TRBJ1-1; TRBD1 might be the D (5 bases). The length of the CDR3 is 11 residues. The germline V and J ends were trimmed by 4 bases and 12 bases, with 15 bases remaining between them. CDR1 and CDR2 (germline): SQVTM, ANQGSEA. The CDR3 protein is CSVGFRGGSFF. DNA for the CDR3: TGCAGCGTTGGGTTCCGGGGGGGATCTTTCTTT.

The gene calls are TRBV2 and TRBJ1-2; the match to TRBD1 covers 9 bases. This CDR3 has 12 residues. Germline CDR1 and CDR2: SNHLY and FYNNEI. The junction had 3 bases not matched to a gene; V was cut back by 8 bases and J by 5 bases. DNA for the CDR3: TGTGCCAGCTCGGACAGGGGATATGGCTACACCTTC. Translated, it gives CASSDRGYGYTF.

This chain joins TRBV10-2 and TRBJ1-2; maybe TRBD1 (6 bases). CDR3 length: 11 amino acids. CDR1 is WSHSY and CDR2 is SAAADI in the germline V gene. The V and J ends lost 11 bases and 6 bases respectively, with 13 bases between them. The CDR3 protein is CAGTQGHGYTF. The DNA for the CDR3 is TGCGCCGGCACACAGGGCCATGGCTACACCTTC.

The chain links TRBV7-9 to TRBJ1-5; 7 bases are shared with TRBD1. Germline trimming cut 4 bases from V and 2 bases from J; bases unmatched to any gene: 5. CDR1 is SEHNR and CDR2 is FQNEAQ in the germline V gene (reference sequence). This CDR3 is built from 15 residues. CDR3 region: CASSSDRAGNQPQHF. The CDR3 bases are TGTGCCAGCAGCTCTGACAGGGCTGGCAATCAGCCCCAGCATTTT. Complete variable domain (other parts from reference TRBV7-9 and TRBJ1-5): DTGVSQNPRHKITKRGQNVTFRCDPISEHNRLYWYRQTLGQGPEFLTYFQNEAQLEKSRLLSDRFSAERPKGSFSTLEIQRTEQGDSAMYLCASSSDRAGNQPQHFGDGTRLSIL.

On this clone itself: Other nucleotide sequences in the sample specify the same CDR3. The CDR3 coding sequence is TGTGCCAGCAGCTTGGGTAGACTAGCGGTGCAGGATACGCAGTATTTT. It is translated as CASSLGRLAVQDTQYF. The chain joins TRBV7-8 to TRBJ2-3, with TRBD2 identical over 9 bases. Germline CDR1 reads SGHVS; CDR2 reads FQNEAQ. V lost 3 bases and J lost 6; bases outside the gene matches: 10. CDR3 length: 16 residues.

This chain connects TRBV11-3 to TRBJ2-2, with D possibly TRBD2 on 5 matching bases. This CDR3 is 15 amino acids long. CDR1 and CDR2 (germline): SGHNT, YENEEA. Trimming pared 1 base from V and 2 bases from J, leaving 8 bases between. The CDR3 reads CASSLGGPNTGELFF. The CDR3 nucleotides read TGTGCCAGCAGCTTAGGCGGGCCTAACACCGGGGAGCTGTTTTTT.

The genes are TRBV19 and TRBJ2-5; perhaps TRBD2 as D (6 bases). This CDR3 is 14 amino acids long. Germline-derived CDR1 and CDR2 are LNHDA and SQIVND (reference sequence). Trimming removed 2 bases at V and 4 bases at J, with 11 bases between. CDR3 DNA: TGTGCCAGTAGTATACCTCAGCGGGCAGAGACCCAGTACTTC. Its protein product is CASSIPQRAETQYF.

The chain couples TRBV4-1 to TRBJ2-2; TRBD2 agrees at 9 bases. Per the germline V gene, CDR1 is MGHRA and CDR2 is YSYEKL. V was pared by 1 base and J by 6 bases, with 15 bases of the junction left unmatched. The CDR3 is 19 amino acids. The CDR3 nucleotides are TGCGCCAGCAGCCAAGTTGGGTACGGGCGGGGGGGAAAAGCCGGGGAGCTGTTTTTT. Encoded protein: CASSQVGYGRGGKAGELFF.

This chain uses TRBV18 with TRBJ2-7, with D perhaps TRBD1 (6 bases). Germline CDR1 and CDR2: KGHSH and LQKENI. V lost 6 bases and J lost 5, with 14 bases in between. CDR3 size: 13 residues. In DNA, the CDR3 is TGTGCCAGCTCTCCTCAGGGGTTGCACGAGCAGTACTTC. Its protein product is CASSPQGLHEQYF.

The chain employs TRBV19 and TRBJ2-1; tentatively, D is TRBD2 (6 bases). This CDR3 has 15 amino acids. CDR1 and CDR2 (germline): LNHDA, SQIVND (reference sequence). V was pared by 3 bases and J by 2 bases, with 11 bases between. CDR3 coding DNA: TGTGCCAGTAGTATTTCAGCGGGTCCCTACAATGAGCAGTTCTTC. It codes for CASSISAGPYNEQFF.

This rearrangement joins TRBV28 to TRBJ2-3; 10 bases are shared with TRBD1. Germline V gene data show CDR1 as MDHEN and CDR2 as SYDVKM. This CDR3 has 15 residues. The V gene end was trimmed by 6 bases and the J gene end by 3 bases; junction bases not matched to a gene: 6. The CDR3 spells CASRGQGKITDTQYF. The CDR3 DNA follows: TGTGCCAGCAGGGGACAGGGGAAAATAACAGATACGCAGTATTTT.

CDR3 in DNA: TGTGCCAGCAGCTTCCGGGACTTTGAGTACGAGCAGTACTTC. Its protein is CASSFRDFEYEQYF. The V call is TRBV5-5, the J call TRBJ2-7, with D possibly matching TRBD2 (6 bases). Looked up from germline, CDR1 is SGHKS and CDR2 is YYEKEE (reference sequence). V was clipped by 2 bases and J by 4 bases, with 13 bases between them. The CDR3 loop spans 14 amino acids. Complete variable domain (other parts from reference TRBV5-5 and TRBJ2-7): DAGVTQSPTHLIKTRGQQVTLRCSPISGHKSVSWYQQVLGQGPQFIFQYYEKEERGRGNFPDRFSARQFPNYSSELNVNALLLGDSALYLCASSFRDFEYEQYFGPGTRLTVT.

This chain joins TRBV10-3 and TRBJ1-1; D not certain. The V gene lost 3 bases and the J gene lost 7 bases, with 18 bases spanning the gap. The CDR3 is made up of 15 amino acids. Per the germline V gene, CDR1 is ENHRY and CDR2 is SYGVKD. The CDR3 nucleotides read TGTGCCATCAGTGACTCCATAACCCAAACTGGTGAAGCTTTCTTT. Translating it yields CAISDSITQTGEAFF.

The chain carries TRBV6-4 and TRBJ1-1, with D tentatively TRBD1 (6 bases). This CDR3 region has 16 residues. In germline, CDR1 is MRHNA, CDR2 SNTAGT. V lost 2 bases to trimming and J lost 5 bases, with 18 bases between them. Here the CDR3 DNA reads TGTGCCAGCAGTGACAGGGGAACAGGGAAGGTGACTGAAGCTTTCTTT. Protein: CASSDRGTGKVTEAFF.

V is TRBV5-1 and J is TRBJ2-3, with 16 bases fitting TRBD2. Germline-derived CDR1 and CDR2 are SGHRS and YFSETQ. The length of the CDR3 is 18 residues. V was clipped by 0 bases and J by 5 bases; unmatched bases: 6. CDR3 coding DNA: TGCGCCAGCAGCTTGGCCAGGGGACTAGCGGGGGGGCTAGATACGCAGTATTTT. Amino acid sequence: CASSLARGLAGGLDTQYF.

The rearrangement joins TRBV2 to TRBJ1-6; D not resolved. Germline assignment: CDR1 SNHLY and CDR2 FYNNEI. This CDR3 has 13 amino acids. Trimming removed 7 bases from V and 8 bases from J, with 12 bases in between. In DNA, the CDR3 is TGTGCCAGCAATTCTCCGCGGGATTCACCCCTCCACTTT. Its protein is CASNSPRDSPLHF.

This chain links TRBV4-2 with TRBJ2-3; D unresolved. Germline-derived CDR1 and CDR2 are LGHNA and YNFKEQ. CDR3 length: 16 residues. With 4 bases removed from V and 2 bases from J, the gap between germline ends came to 16 bases. In nucleotides, the CDR3 is TGTGCCAGCAGCCTTTCCCTACTGTCTCTCACAGATACGCAGTATTTT. This encodes CASSLSLLSLTDTQYF.

V is TRBV29-1 and J is TRBJ2-7, with TRBD2 identical over 8 bases. CDR3 length: 14 residues. V shed 4 bases and J 0 bases; nucleotides not matched to a gene: 5. CDR1 is SQVTM and CDR2 is ANQGSEA in the germline V gene. The CDR3 loop reads CSVGFSGASYEQYF. CDR3 bases: TGCAGCGTTGGTTTTAGCGGGGCCTCCTACGAGCAGTACTTC.

The J gene is TRBJ1-4, the V gene TRBV30; no clear D. V was cut by 8 bases and J by 4 bases, with 41 bases left in between. The germline CDR1 and CDR2 sequences are GTSNPN and SVGIG (reference sequence). This CDR3 has 22 residues. In DNA, the CDR3 is TGTGCCCCGGACTTCGCATTTAATGAAAAACTGTTTTCCGTCGCATTTAATGAAAAACTGTTTTTT. It yields the protein CAPDFAFNEKLFSVAFNEKLFF.

The chain is built from TRBV4-2 and TRBJ1-2; D gene ambiguous. CDR1 is LGHNA, CDR2 YNFKEQ, per germline. CDR3 length: 14 residues. Trimming left V 0 bases short and J 7 bases short, with 12 bases between. The CDR3 bases are TGTGCCAGCAGCCAAGAGGACGGGATCGGTGGCTACACCTTC. Its translation is CASSQEDGIGGYTF.

The rearrangement joins TRBV6-1 to TRBJ1-2; 10 bases agree with TRBD1. CDR1 MNHNS and CDR2 SASEGT come from the germline V gene. The CDR3 has 16 amino acids. With 2 bases clipped from V and 4 bases from J, the junction kept 7 bases outside the gene matches. The CDR3 loop reads CASSEKGDRGPYGYTF. The CDR3, as DNA: TGTGCCAGCAGTGAAAAGGGAGACAGGGGGCCCTATGGCTACACCTTC.

The V and J genes are TRBV4-1 and TRBJ2-5; 7 bases line up with TRBD2. CDR1 MGHRA and CDR2 YSYEKL come from the germline V gene. After removal of 0 bases from V and 5 bases from J, the junction contained 6 bases not matched to a gene. The CDR3 sequence is 15 residues long. CDR3 amino acids: CASSQDSRGGETQYF. The CDR3 DNA follows: TGCGCCAGCAGCCAAGATAGTAGGGGAGGGGAGACCCAGTACTTC.

The V call is TRBV5-1, the J call TRBJ1-1; no clear D. In germline, CDR1 is SGHRS, CDR2 YFSETQ. CDR3 length equals 14 residues. V was trimmed by 5 bases and J by 0 bases, leaving 11 bases between them. CDR3 nucleotide sequence: TGCGCCAGCAGGATAGAACAGATGAACACTGAAGCTTTCTTT. This encodes CASRIEQMNTEAFF.

The CDR3 DNA sequence: TGTGCCAGCAGCTTGGGGGGCAGGGAAATGACTGAAGCTTTCTTT. Translation: CASSLGGREMTEAFF. The chain uses TRBV5-4 and TRBJ1-1, with D perhaps matching TRBD1 (5 bases). V was cut by 0 bases and J by 5 bases, with 14 bases left in between. This CDR3 region has 15 residues. Per the germline V gene, CDR1 is SGHNT and CDR2 is YYREEE (reference sequence).

The chain uses TRBV5-8 and TRBJ2-6; D is possibly TRBD2 (5 bases). Trimming pared 4 bases from V and 0 bases from J, leaving 11 bases between. CDR1 is SGHTS and CDR2 is YDEGEE in the germline V gene. There are 16 residues in the CDR3. The CDR3 loop is CASSPDGISGANVLTF. CDR3 bases: TGTGCCAGCAGCCCGGACGGGATCTCTGGGGCCAACGTCCTGACTTTC.

The CDR3 loop is CASSLPGTALDTGELFF. CDR3 nucleotides: TGTGCCAGCAGCTTGCCAGGGACAGCTCTAGACACCGGGGAGCTGTTTTTT. The V gene is TRBV13, the J gene TRBJ2-2, with 7 bases fitting TRBD1. The CDR3 length is 17 residues. From germline, CDR1 is PRHDT and CDR2 FYEKMQ (reference sequence). After removal of 3 bases from V and 3 bases from J, the junction contained 10 bases not matched to a gene.

The chain is built from TRBV9 and TRBJ1-4; 12 positions agree with TRBD1. The CDR3 runs 15 residues. V was pared by 0 bases and J by 10 bases, with 4 bases of the junction left unmatched. Germline V gene data show CDR1 as SGDLS and CDR2 as YYNGEE. The CDR3 DNA sequence: TGTGCCAGCAGCGTAGAGGGACAGGGGGCGGCAAAACTGTTTTTT. This translates into CASSVEGQGAAKLFF.